This entry features one TCR beta chain sequence. A junction boundary mismatches the germline segment, possibly from a read error. A second PCR, run for roughly 7 to 11 cycles, used a sample-barcoded 5' primer plus a J-beta primer mix. TCRdb analysed the 5' RACE reads with MiXCR anew, one entry per CDR3 protein. The sample yields over a million distinct CDR3 sequences, approximately 42% seen once. The record originates from a study of blood T cells in healthy people across ages. The CDR3 contains 13 residues. Germline CDR1 KGHSH, CDR2 LQKENI. The sequencing input was blood. The sequence was collected from a woman under 30 in good health. The chain uses TRBV18 and TRBJ1-2; 7 bases agree with TRBD1. The CDR3 DNA reads TGTGCCAGCTCACCCGGGACAGACGATGGTTACACCTTC. This translates into CASSPGTDDGYTF.